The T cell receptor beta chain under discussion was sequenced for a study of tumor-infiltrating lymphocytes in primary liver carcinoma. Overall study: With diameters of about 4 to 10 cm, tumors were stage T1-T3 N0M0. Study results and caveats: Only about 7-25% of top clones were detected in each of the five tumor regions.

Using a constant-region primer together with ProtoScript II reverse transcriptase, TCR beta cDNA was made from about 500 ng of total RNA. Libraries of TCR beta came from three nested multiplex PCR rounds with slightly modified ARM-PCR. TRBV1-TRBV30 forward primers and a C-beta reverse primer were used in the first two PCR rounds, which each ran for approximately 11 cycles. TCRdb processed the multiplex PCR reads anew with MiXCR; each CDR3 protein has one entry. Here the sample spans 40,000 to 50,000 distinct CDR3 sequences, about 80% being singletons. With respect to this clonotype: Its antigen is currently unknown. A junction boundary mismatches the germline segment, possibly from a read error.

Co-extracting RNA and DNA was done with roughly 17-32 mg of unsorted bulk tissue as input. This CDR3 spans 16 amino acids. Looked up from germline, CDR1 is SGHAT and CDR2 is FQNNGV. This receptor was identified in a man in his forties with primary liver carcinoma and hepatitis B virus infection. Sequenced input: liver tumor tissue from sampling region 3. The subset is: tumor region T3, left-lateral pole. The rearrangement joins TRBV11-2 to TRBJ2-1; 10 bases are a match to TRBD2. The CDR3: CVSGLEGTSGRDEQFF. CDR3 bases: TGTGTCAGCGGCTTAGAAGGGACCAGCGGGAGGGATGAGCAGTTCTTC. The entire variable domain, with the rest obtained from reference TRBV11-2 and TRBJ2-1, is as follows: EAGVAQSPRYKIIEKRQSVAFWCNPISGHATLYWYQQILGQGPKLLIQFQNNGVVDDSQLPKDRFSAERLKGVDSTLKIQPAKLEDSAVYLCVSGLEGTSGRDEQFFGPGTRLTVL.